Listed below are T cell receptor beta chains from one sample, sequenced in a study of T cell repertoires in cytomegalovirus infection. For these receptors, no antigen is known. TCRdb redid the calling of the reads with MiXCR, one entry per CDR3 protein. The sample contains approximately 350,000 distinct CDR3 sequences, approximately 30% of which appear only once. Sequencing was performed on cultured PBMCs, taken from culture after CMV antigen stimulation. The receptors stem from a human donor in good health (CMV status not recorded). Some clones in this sample may be carry-over from other donors' samples. Both conserved end residues are part of each CDR3. The order of the fields is D gene, clone size, V gene, J gene, CDR3 DNA, CDR3 protein. D genes are given only for firm matches. Size is stated for part of the rows, as once, few or many counts, or as a class when the clone is expanded.

NA,NA,TRBV11-3,TRBJ2-1,TGTGCCAGCAGCCCCGGACTAAATAACAGTGAGCAGTTCTTC,CASSPGLNNSEQFF
NA,NA,TRBV2,TRBJ1-1,TGTGCCAGCAGGGGGGTGGGTGCTTTCTTT,CASRGVGAFF
NA,NA,TRBV10-3,TRBJ1-4,TGTGCCATCAGAAAAAAAGAAGATGAAAAACTGTTTTTT,CAIRKKEDEKLFF
TRBD2,few,TRBV27,TRBJ2-3,TGTGCCAGCAGTTCTAAGTATGGAGCGGGAGGCACAGATACGCAGTATTTT,CASSSKYGAGGTDTQYF
TRBD2,few,TRBV5-5,TRBJ2-3,TGTGCCAGCAGCCCAGGGACTAGCGGGACGACAGATACGCAGTATTTT,CASSPGTSGTTDTQYF
NA,few,TRBV27,TRBJ1-2,TGTGCCAGCAGTTTATCGAGACAGCGAAACTATGGCTACACCTTC,CASSLSRQRNYGYTF
TRBD2,many,TRBV7-2,TRBJ2-3,TGTGCCAGCAGCTTTGCGGGAGGCCCAGATACGCAGTATTTT,CASSFAGGPDTQYF
NA,few,TRBV6-6,TRBJ2-3,TGTGCCAGCAGTTACCTGACGACTAGGGGGCCAGATACGCAGTATTTT,CASSYLTTRGPDTQYF
TRBD2,NA,TRBV13,TRBJ2-4,TGTGCCAGCAGCGCAGGACTAGCGGGAGGGAACATTCAGTACTTC,CASSAGLAGGNIQYF
TRBD2,NA,TRBV11-3,TRBJ2-1,TGTGCCAGCAGCCCACTAGCGGGAGGATCGGATGAGCAGTTCTTC,CASSPLAGGSDEQFF
TRBD2,NA,TRBV9,TRBJ2-7,TGTGCCAGCAGCCCCCGAGGAGAAGGTTACGGCGGGAGCTCCTACGAGCAGTACTTC,CASSPRGEGYGGSSYEQYF
TRBD2,many,TRBV24-1,TRBJ2-1,TGTGCCACCAGTGATCCTAGCGGGAGACGGGGTGAGCAGTTCTTC,CATSDPSGRRGEQFF
TRBD1,NA,TRBV10-3,TRBJ1-6,TGTGCCATCAGTGAGGCGGACAGGGGAAATTCACCCCTCCACTTT,CAISEADRGNSPLHF
NA,many,TRBV7-2,TRBJ2-5,TGTGCCAGCAGCTTAGACGGGAGAGGGGGAGAGACCCAGTACTTC,CASSLDGRGGETQYF
TRBD2,NA,TRBV9,TRBJ2-5,TGTGCCAGCACCAAGACTAGCGGGAGAGGAGAGACCCAGTACTTC,CASTKTSGRGETQYF
TRBD2,few,TRBV7-6,TRBJ2-1,TGTGCCAGCAGCTTCGACGCTAGCGGGAGAAATGAGCAGTTCTTC,CASSFDASGRNEQFF
NA,NA,TRBV12-3/TRBV12-4,TRBJ2-2,TGTGCAGCACGTTCCTCGCGCGGGGAGCTGTTTTTT,CAARSSRGELFF
NA,NA,TRBV6-5,TRBJ1-2,TGTGCCAGCAGTTACACAGTGAAGGGCTATGGCTACACCTTC,CASSYTVKGYGYTF
NA,NA,TRBV6-1,TRBJ2-2,TGTGCCAGCGGCCAGGAGAACACCGGGGAGCTGTTTTTT,CASGQENTGELFF
NA,NA,TRBV19,TRBJ2-5,TGTGCCAATACCGACAATGCCCCTTCGTACCAAGAGACCCAGTACTTC,CANTDNAPSYQETQYF
NA,few,TRBV6-2/TRBV6-3,TRBJ2-1,TGTGCCAGCACCGGACCTAGCTCCTACAATGAGCAGTTCTTC,CASTGPSSYNEQFF
NA,NA,TRBV15,TRBJ2-5,TGTGCCACCAGCAGAGCAGGGGCTCCTAGGAAGACCCAGTACTTC,CATSRAGAPRKTQYF
TRBD2,NA,TRBV7-3,TRBJ2-3,TGTGCCAGCAGCACAAGACTAGCGGGAGTTGCAGATACGCAGTATTTT,CASSTRLAGVADTQYF
NA,NA,TRBV28,TRBJ1-5,TGTGCCAGCAGTCCCACAGGCCTCCCTAATCAGCCCCAGCATTTT,CASSPTGLPNQPQHF
NA,NA,TRBV5-5,TRBJ1-4,TGTGCCAGCAGCTTTGGGCAGTCAACTAATGAAAAACTGTTTTTT,CASSFGQSTNEKLFF
NA,once,TRBV15,TRBJ2-5,TGTGCCACCAGCAGAGCCCCGGAGGGGACCCAGTACTTC,CATSRAPEGTQYF
NA,NA,TRBV7-8,TRBJ1-6,TGTGCCAGCAGCTTGCTGGGGAGGAGGAGCTCCTATAATTCACCCCTCCACTTT,CASSLLGRRSSYNSPLHF
NA,few,TRBV28,TRBJ2-1,TGTGCCAGCAGTACGACAGTTACCAACAATGAGCAGTTCTTC,CASSTTVTNNEQFF
NA,NA,TRBV12-3/TRBV12-4,TRBJ1-3,TGTGCCACCGCGGTATCTGGAAACACCATATATTTT,CATAVSGNTIYF
NA,once,TRBV7-8,TRBJ2-5,TGTGCCAGCAGCGCAGGGGACATGGGAGAAGAGACCCAGTACTTC,CASSAGDMGEETQYF
TRBD2,few,TRBV12-3/TRBV12-4,TRBJ2-7,TGTGCCAGCAGTGGGGGACTAGCGAGGAACGAGCAGTACTTC,CASSGGLARNEQYF
TRBD2,NA,TRBV20-1,TRBJ2-1,TGCAGTGCCGAAAAACTAGCGGGAGCCTACAATGAGCAGTTCTTC,CSAEKLAGAYNEQFF
NA,few,TRBV6-6,TRBJ1-3,TGTGCCAGCAGTTACTCGATGGCGGACGGAAACACCATATATTTT,CASSYSMADGNTIYF
NA,NA,TRBV12-3/TRBV12-4,TRBJ2-1,TGTGCCAGCAGTTTAGTAGCTGGTAGGGGGAGAGTGAGCTCCTACAATGAGCAGTTCTTC,CASSLVAGRGRVSSYNEQFF
NA,NA,TRBV6-1,TRBJ1-5,TGTGCCAGCAGTGATCACAGCGGGTTTGGCCAGCCCCAGCATTTT,CASSDHSGFGQPQHF
NA,many,TRBV12-3/TRBV12-4,TRBJ1-5,TGTGCCAGCAGTTTAGCAGGCCCCAATCAGCCCCAGCATTTT,CASSLAGPNQPQHF
NA,many,TRBV6-1,TRBJ1-2,TGTGCCAGCAGTGCTAACTATGGCTACACCTTC,CASSANYGYTF
NA,NA,TRBV29-1,TRBJ1-6,TGCAGCGCTAAAGCAGGGGATAATTCACCCCTCCACTTT,CSAKAGDNSPLHF
NA,few,TRBV28,TRBJ2-2,TGTGCCAGCAGTTTTCGTCCGGGCAGGGGGAACACCGGGGAGCTGTTTTTT,CASSFRPGRGNTGELFF